Listed here is a single TCR beta chain. Clones were read by immunoSEQ multiplex PCR, and TCRdb kept only the in-frame ones, dropping some. The sample carries 20,000 to 25,000 clones, more than 65% recorded once. The sample belongs to a study of CD4+ T cells in melanoma. The sequenced material came from cells from a culture (not recorded whether cultured in vitro). This sequence was found in a human donor with melanoma.

CDR3 sequence: CASRAAGDGNQPQHF. The CDR3 nucleotides read TGCGCCAGCAGAGCGGCAGGGGACGGAAATCAGCCCCAGCATTTT. This chain links TRBV10-2 with TRBJ1-5; TRBD1 is a possible D gene (6 bases). Germline lookup yields CDR1 WSHSY and CDR2 SAAADI. The CDR3 spans 15 residues. Between the trimmed V and J ends, which lost 6 bases and 4 bases, there was a span of 16 bases.